Sequencing of this T cell receptor (beta chain) was carried out in a study of metastatic and nonmetastatic thyroid tumors. With MiXCR, TCRdb reprocessed the PCR reads. This table holds about 41,000 clones, 24% found once. The CDR3 loop spans 13 amino acids. V lost 7 bases and J 4 bases, leaving 13 bases between the germline ends. Among the patients, none had received any treatment before thyroid surgery. J is TRBJ1-2 and V is TRBV12-3 or TRBV12-4; TRBD1 might be the D (5 bases). This receptor was obtained from a female donor with papillary thyroid cancer or a benign thyroid nodule (not recorded which). Some clones in this sample may be carry-over from other donors' samples. Sequencing was done on a sample of tumor tissue. In DNA form, the CDR3 reads TGTGCCAGCACCACCGGGGGGATCTATGGCTACACCTTC. This encodes CASTTGGIYGYTF.